This T cell receptor beta chain was captured by sequencing in a study of shared clonotypes between healthy human individuals. Whole-study results and caveats: Tissue TCR repertoires likely differ from these blood-only repertoires. It was observed that around 5% of naive CD4 clonotypes were shared across several donors.

To note about this clone: The antigen remains unidentified.

The CD4+ fraction was divided into a CD45RA+ naive subset and a CD45RA-negative memory subset. Trimming pared 6 bases from V and 0 bases from J, leaving 12 bases between. This CDR3 region has 15 residues. Germline CDR1 is MRHNA and CDR2 is SNTAGT. Per the original methods: ImmunoSEQ sequences covered only the junction and lacked quality scores; filtering therefore differed. The method was immunoSEQ multiplex PCR; TCRdb's version includes in-frame clones alone and lacks a portion of them. Clone size and the V and J calls come from that table; the DNA yielded D and trimming. In the table there are some 1,600,000 clones, 98% of which are singletons.

This receptor was taken from a man younger than 40 in good health. The chain combines TRBV6-4 with TRBJ2-1; D perhaps matches TRBD1 (6 bases). Sequencing was done on a sample of naive CD4+ T cells sorted from blood. The subset: CD45RA+ positively selected. The CDR3 nucleotides are TGTGCCAGCAGCCTCAGGGGAAGCTCCTACAATGAGCAGTTCTTC. Amino acid sequence: CASSLRGSSYNEQFF.